The rows below give T cell receptor beta chains drawn from one sample of a study of blood T cell dynamics during melanoma immunotherapy. Only in-frame clones appear in the TCRdb table, and some are missing; sequencing was by immunoSEQ multiplex PCR. The sample carries under 20,000 clones, roughly nine tenths recorded once. The sample was blood, taken from a patient treated with checkpoint blockade. The receptors originated from a human donor with melanoma. CDR3s include the opening cysteine and the closing phenylalanine or tryptophan. D genes are given only for firm matches.

j_call d_call cdr3_length v_call cdr3_aa cdr3_nt
TRBJ2-1 TRBD2 17 TRBV5-1 CASSLAGLAGGGAEQFF TGCGCCAGCAGCTTGGCCGGCCTAGCGGGAGGAGGGGCTGAGCAGTTCTTC
TRBJ1-5 NA 15 TRBV4-3 CASSQVRTAEEPQHF TGCGCCAGCAGCCAAGTCAGGACAGCGGAGGAGCCCCAGCATTTT
TRBJ2-7 NA 11 TRBV20-1 CSASGGPEQYF TGCAGTGCTAGCGGGGGGCCAGAGCAGTACTTC
TRBJ2-2 NA 14 TRBV7-6 CASSPHPGIGELFF TGTGCCAGCAGCCCCCACCCGGGGATCGGGGAGCTGTTTTTT
TRBJ2-7 TRBD1 12 TRBV29-1 CSGGQGSYEQYF TGCAGCGGGGGACAGGGCTCCTACGAGCAGTACTTC
TRBJ2-7 NA 16 TRBV2 CASIPIWGGQTYEQYF TGTGCCAGCATTCCGATCTGGGGGGGGCAAACCTACGAGCAGTACTTC
TRBJ1-5 NA 14 TRBV6-5 CASSTGTDVRPQHF TGTGCCAGCAGTACAGGGACGGACGTTAGGCCCCAGCATTTT
TRBJ1-1 NA 13 TRBV19 CATSPGGNTEAFF TGTGCCACCTCACCCGGAGGGAACACTGAAGCTTTCTTT
TRBJ1-6 TRBD1 15 TRBV5-8 CASSKRTGGASPLHF TGTGCCAGCAGCAAAAGGACAGGGGGCGCTTCACCCCTCCACTTT
TRBJ1-5 NA 15 TRBV19 CASSIRAGLNQPQHF TGTGCCAGTAGTATCCGGGCAGGGTTGAATCAGCCCCAGCATTTT